What follows describes a single T cell receptor beta chain. Its specificity is not known. This specimen belongs to a study of T-cell reconstitution after alpha-beta-depleted transplantation in children. Study-level findings and limits: By about two months after transplant, alpha-beta T cells reportedly arose from several hundred graft clones that had expanded. Surviving recipient cells, namely T cells and thymic progenitors, were the source of high day-60 TCRbeta diversity in some patients.

Unique molecular identifiers tagged the TCRbeta library. MiXCR was run by TCRdb on the PCR reads, yielding one entry per CDR3 protein. This sample yields about 870,000 distinct CDR3 sequences, of which 16% are seen a single time; 5% belongs to the top ten. This CDR3 has 12 residues. Trimming shortened V by 5 bases and J by 1 base, and 9 bases separated the two germline ends. Germline loops: CDR1 SQVTM, CDR2 ANQGSEA. This TCR was sampled from a male patient between 10 and 17 years old who had a stem cell transplant for acute lymphoblastic leukemia, so the T cells may come from the graft donor. The chain employs TRBV29-1 and TRBJ2-7; D unclear. Sequencing was performed on PBMCs, mostly from graft donor cells, taken 360 days after TCRalphabeta/CD19-depleted stem cell transplant. CDR3 amino acids: CSVSTGSYEQYF. The CDR3 nucleotides read TGCAGCGTTTCTACGGGTTCCTACGAGCAGTACTTC.